A selection of T cell receptor beta chains follows, all from one sample in a study of CD8+ T cells in alopecia areata. Assay: immunoSEQ multiplex PCR; the TCRdb copy retains only in-frame clones and omits some. The sample lists 200,000 to 250,000 clones; over 60% were seen once. Sequencing was performed on CD4+ T cells sorted from blood, taken at week 4, from a patient treated with tofacitinib. These receptors were taken from a human donor with alopecia areata. The CDR3 runs from the conserved cysteine through the conserved F or W. The D gene is left open where the match is weak. Some rows mark clone size as missing; the rest say once, few, many or name a class of expanded clone.

CDR3 DNA: TGTGCCAGCAGCTTAGCTCCGAACACTGAAGCTTTCTTT
CDR3 protein: CASSLAPNTEAFF
D gene: .
V gene: TRBV7-2
J gene: TRBJ1-1
clone size: .

CDR3 DNA: TGTGCCTGGGTTGGGGTCGGGAAATACAATGAGCAGTTCTTC
CDR3 protein: CAWVGVGKYNEQFF
D gene: .
V gene: TRBV30
J gene: TRBJ2-1
clone size: .

CDR3 DNA: TGCAGTGCTAGGGAGGGCTACGAGCAGTACTTC
CDR3 protein: CSAREGYEQYF
D gene: .
V gene: TRBV20-1
J gene: TRBJ2-7
clone size: .

CDR3 DNA: TGTGCCTGGAGTGTCCCCTTATCCACCGGGAGTAGGGCTTTCTTT
CDR3 protein: CAWSVPLSTGSRAFF
D gene: .
V gene: TRBV30
J gene: TRBJ1-1
clone size: .

CDR3 DNA: TGTGCCAGCAGTTTACAGGACTCCCACGAGCAGTACTTC
CDR3 protein: CASSLQDSHEQYF
D gene: .
V gene: TRBV27
J gene: TRBJ2-7
clone size: few

CDR3 DNA: TGTGCCTGGAGTGTTGCAGATTGGGAGACCCAGTACTTC
CDR3 protein: CAWSVADWETQYF
D gene: .
V gene: TRBV30
J gene: TRBJ2-5
clone size: .

CDR3 DNA: TGTGCCAGCAGTTATTTAGACAACAGAGATGGCTACACCTTC
CDR3 protein: CASSYLDNRDGYTF
D gene: .
V gene: TRBV6-5
J gene: TRBJ1-2
clone size: .

CDR3 DNA: TGTGCCAGCAGCGCCCCGGAGACGGGGCCGGGCACTGAAGCTTTCTTT
CDR3 protein: CASSAPETGPGTEAFF
D gene: .
V gene: TRBV7-9
J gene: TRBJ1-1
clone size: .

CDR3 DNA: TGTGCCAGCAGCTTAGTAGCGGGGGGGCTTAATGAGCAGTTCTTC
CDR3 protein: CASSLVAGGLNEQFF
D gene: TRBD2
V gene: TRBV7-2
J gene: TRBJ2-1
clone size: .

CDR3 DNA: TGTGCCAGCAGTAAAGGGTTGGGGGGCCAGGTGAACACTGAAGCTTTCTTT
CDR3 protein: CASSKGLGGQVNTEAFF
D gene: .
V gene: TRBV6-1
J gene: TRBJ1-1
clone size: .

CDR3 DNA: TGTGCCAGCAGAGCGGCCGGGACAGGGAGAGAGACCCAGTACTTC
CDR3 protein: CASRAAGTGRETQYF
D gene: TRBD1
V gene: TRBV27
J gene: TRBJ2-5
clone size: .

CDR3 DNA: TGTGCCAGCAGCATCGGGACTAGCGGGGGGGAGACCCAGTACTTC
CDR3 protein: CASSIGTSGGETQYF
D gene: TRBD2
V gene: TRBV7-2
J gene: TRBJ2-5
clone size: few

CDR3 DNA: TGTGCCTGGAGTGTCAATTCCTCACCCCTCCACTTT
CDR3 protein: CAWSVNSSPLHF
D gene: .
V gene: TRBV30
J gene: TRBJ1-6
clone size: .

CDR3 DNA: TGTGCCAGCAGCTTAGCATATGAGCAGTTCTTC
CDR3 protein: CASSLAYEQFF
D gene: .
V gene: TRBV7-2
J gene: TRBJ2-1
clone size: .

CDR3 DNA: TGTGCCAGCAGTTGGAAGGACAGGTGGCAAGAGACCCAGTACTTC
CDR3 protein: CASSWKDRWQETQYF
D gene: TRBD1
V gene: TRBV27
J gene: TRBJ2-5
clone size: few

CDR3 DNA: TGTGCCAGTAGTGTCACGGGACAGCCCCACCCTGGCTACACCTTC
CDR3 protein: CASSVTGQPHPGYTF
D gene: TRBD1
V gene: TRBV19
J gene: TRBJ1-2
clone size: .